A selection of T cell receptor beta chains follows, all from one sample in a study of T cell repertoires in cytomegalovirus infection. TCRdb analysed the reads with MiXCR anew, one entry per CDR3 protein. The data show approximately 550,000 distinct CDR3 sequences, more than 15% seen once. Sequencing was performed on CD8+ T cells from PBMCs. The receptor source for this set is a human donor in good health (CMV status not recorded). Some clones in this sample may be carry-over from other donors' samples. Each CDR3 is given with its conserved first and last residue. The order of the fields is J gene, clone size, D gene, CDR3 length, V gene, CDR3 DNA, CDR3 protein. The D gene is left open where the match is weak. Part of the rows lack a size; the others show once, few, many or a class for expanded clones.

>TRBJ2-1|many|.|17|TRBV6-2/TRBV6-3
TGTGCCAGCAGACGCGACAGGGGAGGGCACTCCTACAATGAGCAGTTCTTC
CASRRDRGGHSYNEQFF
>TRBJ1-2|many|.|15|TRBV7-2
TGTGCCAGCAGCTTAGGGACAGATAGTAACTATGGCTACACCTTC
CASSLGTDSNYGYTF
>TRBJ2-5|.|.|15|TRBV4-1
TGCGCCAGCAGCCAAGTCGAGGCGCTCGGAGAGACCCAGTACTTC
CASSQVEALGETQYF
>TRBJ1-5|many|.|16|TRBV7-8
TGTGCCAGCAGCTTAGCGGGTCATGTTAGCAATCAGCCCCAGCATTTT
CASSLAGHVSNQPQHF
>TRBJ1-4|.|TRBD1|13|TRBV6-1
TGTGCCAGCACTGACAGGGAGGATGAAAAACTGTTTTTT
CASTDREDEKLFF
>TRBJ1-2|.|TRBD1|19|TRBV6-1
TGTGCCAGCAGCCCGACCGATTGGACAGGCCAAAACAATAACTATGGCTACACCTTC
CASSPTDWTGQNNNYGYTF
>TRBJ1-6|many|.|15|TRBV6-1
TGTGCCAGCAGTGAGCATCGAAGCTATAATTCACCCCTCCACTTT
CASSEHRSYNSPLHF
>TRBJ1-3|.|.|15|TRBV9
TGTGCCAGCAGCGCCGGGCTCGGCTCTGGAAACACCATATATTTT
CASSAGLGSGNTIYF
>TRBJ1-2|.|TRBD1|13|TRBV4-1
TGCGCCAGCAGCCAGACAGGGGGTTACGGCTACACCTTC
CASSQTGGYGYTF
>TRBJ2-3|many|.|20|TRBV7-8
TGTGCCAGCAGCACAAAGGGGGGGTCTAGCAAAGCGGAACCCTTAGATACGCAGTATTTT
CASSTKGGSSKAEPLDTQYF
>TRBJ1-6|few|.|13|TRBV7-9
TGTGCCAGCAGCAGCAGGGTTGGATCACCCCTCCACTTT
CASSSRVGSPLHF
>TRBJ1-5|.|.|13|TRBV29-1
TGCAGCGTTGAAGTGGCTAGCAATCAGCCCCAGCATTTT
CSVEVASNQPQHF
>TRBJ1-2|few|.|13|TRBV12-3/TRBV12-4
TGTGCCAGCAGTCGTACGGGGGGTAATGGCTACACCTTC
CASSRTGGNGYTF